This T cell receptor (beta chain) was found in a study of cytomegalovirus exposure and HLA in healthy donors. About the study: Both the 120 validation repertoires and the 666 first-cohort repertoires used the same platform, as reported by a later analysis. Study-level findings and limits: In vitro work confirmed that a few CMV-associated chains recognize CMV antigens. The study put roughly 160 TCR beta chains on its list as cytomegalovirus-associated.

As to this clone: Its antigen is unidentified.

The study drew the donors from its approximately 110-subject validation cohort, separate from the roughly 700-subject first cohort. Germline V lookup: CDR1 LNHDA, CDR2 SQIVND (reference sequence). V was clipped by 4 bases and J by 0 bases; unmatched bases: 6. The CDR3 runs to 15 residues. TCRdb's copy holds only in-frame clones and misses some; the assay was immunoSEQ multiplex PCR. The sample has 100,000 to 150,000 clones, around nine tenths seen once. The sequence came from a woman aged 18-29 years in good health and CMV-seronegative. Sequenced: PBMCs. The chain joins TRBV19 to TRBJ2-7, with 7 bases lining up with TRBD1. CDR3 coding DNA: TGTGCCAGTAGTACGCAGGACAGGCCCTCCTACGAGCAGTACTTC. This encodes CASSTQDRPSYEQYF.